Listed below are T cell receptor beta chains from one sample, sequenced in a study of Ad26.COV2.S vaccination and SARS-CoV-2 variants. Assay: immunoSEQ multiplex PCR; the TCRdb copy retains only in-frame clones and omits some. Here the sample spans 300,000 to 350,000 clones, roughly nine tenths being singletons. This specimen was peripheral blood, taken in a trial of Ad26.COV2.S vaccine versus placebo. Receptors were obtained from a person aged 18-65 years who received the Ad26.COV2.S COVID-19 vaccine or a placebo. The CDR3 runs from the conserved cysteine through the conserved F or W. The order of the fields is D gene, clone size, J gene, V gene, CDR3 DNA, CDR3 protein. D genes are given only for firm matches. Size is omitted from some rows. Given values are once, few, many or a class for expanded clones.

-,-,TRBJ1-2,TRBV6-4,TGTGCCAGCAGTGACTCAGGGGGGACTGGGGGCTACACCTTC,CASSDSGGTGGYTF
-,-,TRBJ2-2,TRBV7-9,TGTGCCAGCAGCTCCACCGGGACAATTAACACCGGGGAGCTGTTTTTT,CASSSTGTINTGELFF
-,-,TRBJ1-5,TRBV20-1,TGCAGTGCTAGTAAACCAGGGACCATCAATCAGCCCCAGCATTTT,CSASKPGTINQPQHF
-,-,TRBJ2-1,TRBV19,TGTGCCAGTAGTATTGATCCCAGGGGTGGGGGCTACAATGAGCAGTTCTTC,CASSIDPRGGGYNEQFF
-,-,TRBJ1-4,TRBV5-1,TGCGCCAGCAGCCTGTCGCCGGAGGGAACTGAAAAACTGTTTTTT,CASSLSPEGTEKLFF
-,-,TRBJ1-5,TRBV19,TGTGCCAGTAGTATTTCCCGGGACATCTATAGCAATCAGCCCCAGCATTTT,CASSISRDIYSNQPQHF
-,-,TRBJ1-1,TRBV5-1,TGCGCCAGCAGCTTGTCGCAAACTGAAGCTTTCTTT,CASSLSQTEAFF
-,-,TRBJ1-2,TRBV19,TGTGCCAGTAGTATAGAGGGGTTGCGTGGCTACACCTTC,CASSIEGLRGYTF
-,-,TRBJ2-3,TRBV6-5,TGTGCCAGCAGGCAGTACACAGATACGCAGTATTTT,CASRQYTDTQYF
-,-,TRBJ1-2,TRBV7-9,TGTGCCAGCAGCTTTGACAATAACTATGGCTACACCTTC,CASSFDNNYGYTF
-,once,TRBJ1-1,TRBV28,TGTGCCAGCAGTTTCACAGGGAACACTGAAGCTTTCTTT,CASSFTGNTEAFF
-,-,TRBJ1-1,TRBV27,TGTGCCAGCAGTTTATCCGGGGGGTACACTGAAGCTTTCTTT,CASSLSGGYTEAFF
-,-,TRBJ1-5,TRBV28,TGTGCCAGCCTTACGGGTGGGTCAGACGGACATTTT,CASLTGGSDGHF
-,-,TRBJ2-2,TRBV10-1,TGCGCCAGCAGTGAAGCCCGGGCTTCAATTACCAACACCGGGGAGCTGTTTTTT,CASSEARASITNTGELFF
-,-,TRBJ1-5,TRBV12-3/TRBV12-4,TGTGCCAGCAGTTTAAGAAATCAGCCCCAGCATTTT,CASSLRNQPQHF
-,-,TRBJ1-1,TRBV12-3/TRBV12-4,TGTGCCAGCAGTTCGACAGCGAACACTGAAGCTTTCTTT,CASSSTANTEAFF
TRBD1,few,TRBJ1-6,TRBV7-6,TGTGCCAGCAGCTTATACCTAGACAGGGGGCGCCGGGATTCACCCCTCCACTTT,CASSLYLDRGRRDSPLHF
-,-,TRBJ1-2,TRBV10-3,TGTGCCATCAGTGGCCAACCTGATCCAGGAGACTATGGCTACACCTTC,CAISGQPDPGDYGYTF
-,-,TRBJ2-1,TRBV5-1,TGCGCCAGCAGTCATCTGGAAAACAATGAGCAGTTCTTC,CASSHLENNEQFF
-,-,TRBJ2-3,TRBV6-5,TGTGCCAGCAGTTATTCCGAGGTTGGCAGCACAGATACGCAGTATTTT,CASSYSEVGSTDTQYF
-,-,TRBJ2-1,TRBV4-2,TGTGCCAGCAGCCTTTTCGGCCGGGAAGGCGCGGTCAATGAGCAGTTCTTC,CASSLFGREGAVNEQFF
TRBD1,few,TRBJ1-5,TRBV5-8,TGTGCCAGCAGCTTCCTCCGGGACAGCCATAGCAATCAGCCCCAGCATTTT,CASSFLRDSHSNQPQHF
-,-,TRBJ2-7,TRBV2,TGTGCCAGTGTGCAGGCAGGGGACCCCTACGAGCAGTACTTC,CASVQAGDPYEQYF
TRBD1,-,TRBJ2-1,TRBV7-9,TGTGCCGCGTCCTCGGGACAGCCGATGCCAGATGAGCAGTTCTTC,CAASSGQPMPDEQFF
TRBD2,-,TRBJ2-1,TRBV9,TGTGCCAGCAGCGTAGGAGGCGGAGGGGCTAGCGGGACCTATGAGCAGTTCTTC,CASSVGGGGASGTYEQFF
TRBD1,-,TRBJ1-1,TRBV9,TGTGCCAGCAGCAATCCACAGGGGTTCACTGAAGCTTTCTTT,CASSNPQGFTEAFF
-,-,TRBJ2-3,TRBV27,TGTGCCAGCAGTTTCGGTTCAGATACGCAGTATTTT,CASSFGSDTQYF
-,once,TRBJ1-1,TRBV30,TGTGCCTGGAAATACAGGGTGAGGAAGACTGAAGCTTTCTTT,CAWKYRVRKTEAFF
-,once,TRBJ1-2,TRBV5-4,TGTGCCAGCAGCCGGGAGGGTGGCTACACCTTC,CASSREGGYTF
-,once,TRBJ2-7,TRBV10-3,TGTGCCATCACTCCCACCTCTAACATTTACGAGCAGTACTTC,CAITPTSNIYEQYF